The 3 T cell receptor beta chains given below trace back to one sample, sequenced in a study of T cell responses to AZD1222 COVID-19 vaccine. The method was immunoSEQ multiplex PCR; TCRdb's version includes in-frame clones alone and lacks a portion of them. The sample shows approximately 140,000 clones, around 90% of them seen only once. Sequences were derived from peripheral blood, sampled 28 days after the second AZD1222 dose. The receptors were sampled from an adult who received the AZD1222 COVID-19 vaccine.

Turning to this clone: This CDR3 is also generated by other DNA sequences in the sample. The gene calls are TRBV7-2 and TRBJ1-4; maybe TRBD1 (6 bases). Germline V lookup: CDR1 SGHTA, CDR2 FQGNSA. Trimming took 5 bases from V and 2 from J, leaving 12 bases between them. CDR3 length: 15 amino acids. CDR3 loop: CASSLNRATNEKLFF. The CDR3 DNA sequence: TGTGCCAGCAGCCTAAACAGGGCGACTAATGAAAAACTGTTTTTT.

V and J are TRBV11-3 and TRBJ2-1, with 10 positions matching TRBD2. V shed 5 bases, J shed 6 bases, and the junction held 10 bases outside the gene matches. The CDR3 runs 16 residues. Germline CDR1 reads SGHNT; CDR2 reads YENEEA. The CDR3 sequence is CASSERGTSATNEQFF. As DNA, the CDR3 is TGTGCCAGCAGCGAGAGGGGGACTAGCGCGACCAATGAGCAGTTCTTC.

This sequence joins TRBV6-2 or TRBV6-3 and TRBJ1-6; a weak D match, TRBD1 (5 bases). V was cut by 5 bases and J by 7 bases, with 15 bases left in between. Germline assignment: CDR1 MNHEY and CDR2 SVGEGT. The CDR3 runs to 15 residues. This CDR3 is CASSPGRRENSPLHF. CDR3 DNA sequence: TGTGCCAGCAGTCCGGGACGGAGGGAGAATTCACCCCTCCACTTT.